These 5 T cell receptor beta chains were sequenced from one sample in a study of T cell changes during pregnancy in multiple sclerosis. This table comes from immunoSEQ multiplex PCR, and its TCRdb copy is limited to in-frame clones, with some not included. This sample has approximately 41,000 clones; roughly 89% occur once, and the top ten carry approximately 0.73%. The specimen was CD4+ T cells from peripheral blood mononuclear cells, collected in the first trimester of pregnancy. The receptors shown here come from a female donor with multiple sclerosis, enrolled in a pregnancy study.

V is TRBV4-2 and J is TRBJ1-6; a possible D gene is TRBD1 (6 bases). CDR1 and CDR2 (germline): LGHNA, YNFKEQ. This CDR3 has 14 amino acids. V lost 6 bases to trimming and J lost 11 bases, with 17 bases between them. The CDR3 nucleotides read TGTGCCAGCAGAAAAACAGGGTTTGATACACCCCTCCACTTT. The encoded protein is CASRKTGFDTPLHF.

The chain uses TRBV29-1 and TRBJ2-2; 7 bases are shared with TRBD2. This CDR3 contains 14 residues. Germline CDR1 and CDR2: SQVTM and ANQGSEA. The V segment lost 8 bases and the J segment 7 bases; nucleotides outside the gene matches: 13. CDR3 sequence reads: CSSSLGGLGGELFF. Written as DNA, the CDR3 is TGCAGCTCCTCCCTGGGGGGGTTAGGCGGGGAGCTGTTTTTT.

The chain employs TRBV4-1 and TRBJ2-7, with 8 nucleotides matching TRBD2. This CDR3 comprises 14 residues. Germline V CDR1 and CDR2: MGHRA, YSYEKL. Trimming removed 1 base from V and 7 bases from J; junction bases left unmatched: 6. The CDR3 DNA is TGCGCCAGCAGCCAAGCCGGGAGGGCGGGGGAGCAGTACTTC. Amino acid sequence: CASSQAGRAGEQYF.

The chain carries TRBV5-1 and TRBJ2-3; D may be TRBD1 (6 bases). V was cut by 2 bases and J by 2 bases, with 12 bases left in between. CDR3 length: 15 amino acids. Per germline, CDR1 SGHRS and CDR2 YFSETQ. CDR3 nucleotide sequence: TGCGCCAGCAGCTTCAGGGGAGTCAACACAGATACGCAGTATTTT. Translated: CASSFRGVNTDTQYF.

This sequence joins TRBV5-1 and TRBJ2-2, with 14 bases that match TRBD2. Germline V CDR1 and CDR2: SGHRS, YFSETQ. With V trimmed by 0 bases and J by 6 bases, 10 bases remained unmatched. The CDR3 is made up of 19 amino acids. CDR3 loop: CASSLDQPGLAGDPGELFF. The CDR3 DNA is TGCGCCAGCAGCTTGGACCAACCGGGACTAGCGGGAGACCCCGGGGAGCTGTTTTTT. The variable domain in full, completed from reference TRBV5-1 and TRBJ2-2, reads KAGVTQTPRYLIKTRGQQVTLSCSPISGHRSVSWYQQTPGQGLQFLFEYFSETQRNKGNFPGRFSGRQFSNSRSEMNVSTLELGDSALYLCASSLDQPGLAGDPGELFFGEGSRLTVL.